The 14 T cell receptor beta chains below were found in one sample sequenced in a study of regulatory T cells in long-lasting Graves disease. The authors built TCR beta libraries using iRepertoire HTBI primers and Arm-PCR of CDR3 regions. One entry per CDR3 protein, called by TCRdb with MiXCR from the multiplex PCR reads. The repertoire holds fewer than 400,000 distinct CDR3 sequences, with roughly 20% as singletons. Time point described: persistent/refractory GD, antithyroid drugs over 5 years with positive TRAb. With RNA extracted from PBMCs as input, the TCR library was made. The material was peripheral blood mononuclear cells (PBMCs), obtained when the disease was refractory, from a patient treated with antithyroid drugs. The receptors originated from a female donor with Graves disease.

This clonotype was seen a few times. The CDR3 reads CASSLGTPGIGGYTF. The CDR3 bases are TGTGCCAGCAGCTTAGGGACACCCGGGATTGGTGGCTACACCTTC. The chain is built from TRBV7-8 and TRBJ1-2; weak D call: TRBD1 (5 bases). The ends were cut back, 1 base at V and 7 bases at J, with 16 bases in the middle. Per germline, CDR1 SGHVS and CDR2 FQNEAQ. This CDR3 region has 15 residues.

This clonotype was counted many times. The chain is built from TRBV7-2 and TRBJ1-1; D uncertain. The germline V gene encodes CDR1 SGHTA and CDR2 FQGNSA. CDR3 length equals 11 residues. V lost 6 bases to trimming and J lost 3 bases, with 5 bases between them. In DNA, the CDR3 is TGTGCCAGCAGTTTATACACTGAAGCTTTCTTT. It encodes CASSLYTEAFF.

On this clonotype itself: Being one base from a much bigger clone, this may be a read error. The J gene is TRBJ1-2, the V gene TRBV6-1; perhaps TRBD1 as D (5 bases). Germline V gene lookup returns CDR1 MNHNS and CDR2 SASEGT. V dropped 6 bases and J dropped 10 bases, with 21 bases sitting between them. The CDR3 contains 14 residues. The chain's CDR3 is CASSPLTANFDYTF. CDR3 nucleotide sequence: TGTGCCAGCAGCCCGTTGACAGCGAATTTTGACTACACCTTC.

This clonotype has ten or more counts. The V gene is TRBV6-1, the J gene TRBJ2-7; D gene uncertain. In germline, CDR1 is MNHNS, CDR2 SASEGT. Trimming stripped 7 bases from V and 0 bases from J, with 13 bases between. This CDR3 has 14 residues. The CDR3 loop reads CASIAHPRSYEQYF. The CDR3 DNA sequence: TGTGCCAGCATCGCGCACCCCCGCTCCTACGAGCAGTACTTC.

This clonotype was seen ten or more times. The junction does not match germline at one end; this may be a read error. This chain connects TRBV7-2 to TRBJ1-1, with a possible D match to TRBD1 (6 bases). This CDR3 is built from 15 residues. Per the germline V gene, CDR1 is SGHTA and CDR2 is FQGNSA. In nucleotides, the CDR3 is TGCGCCAGCAGCCAATCGACAGGAGCGGAGACTGAAGCTTTCTTT. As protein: CASSQSTGAETEAFF.

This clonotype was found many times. The CDR3 bases are TGTGCCAGCAGCCCCCAGGGGCCCGGCGAACCCCTCCACTTT. Amino acids: CASSPQGPGEPLHF. V gene TRBV7-2 combines with J gene TRBJ1-6, with D possibly TRBD1 on 6 matching bases. Looked up from germline, CDR1 is SGHTA and CDR2 is FQGNSA. The length of the CDR3 is 14 residues. Trimming removed 5 bases from V and 12 bases from J, with 17 bases in between.

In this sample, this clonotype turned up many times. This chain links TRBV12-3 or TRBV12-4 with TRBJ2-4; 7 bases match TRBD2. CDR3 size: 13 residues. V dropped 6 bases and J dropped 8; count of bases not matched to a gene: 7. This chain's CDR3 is CASSLGGRDIQYF. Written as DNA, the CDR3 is TGTGCCAGCAGCCTGGGAGGGCGAGACATTCAGTACTTC.

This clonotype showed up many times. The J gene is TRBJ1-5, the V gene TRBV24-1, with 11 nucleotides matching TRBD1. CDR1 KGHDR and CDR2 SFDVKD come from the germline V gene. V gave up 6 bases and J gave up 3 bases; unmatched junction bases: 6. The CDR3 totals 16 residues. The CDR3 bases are TGTGCCACCAGTTCCCGGACAGGGGGCAACAATCAGCCCCAGCATTTT. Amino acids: CATSSRTGGNNQPQHF.

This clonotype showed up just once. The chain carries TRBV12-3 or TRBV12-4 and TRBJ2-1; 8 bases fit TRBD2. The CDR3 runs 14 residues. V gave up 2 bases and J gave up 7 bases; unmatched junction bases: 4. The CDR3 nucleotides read TGTGCCAGCAGTTTACTCGCGGGAGGTAATGAGCAGTTCTTC. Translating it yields CASSLLAGGNEQFF.

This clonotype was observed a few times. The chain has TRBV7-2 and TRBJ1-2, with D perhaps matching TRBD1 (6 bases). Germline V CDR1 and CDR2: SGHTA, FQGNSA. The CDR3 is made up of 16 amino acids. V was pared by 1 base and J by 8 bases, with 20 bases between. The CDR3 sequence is CASSLEGLGGAHGYTF. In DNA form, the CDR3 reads TGTGCCAGCAGCTTAGAGGGTCTAGGGGGGGCTCACGGCTACACCTTC.

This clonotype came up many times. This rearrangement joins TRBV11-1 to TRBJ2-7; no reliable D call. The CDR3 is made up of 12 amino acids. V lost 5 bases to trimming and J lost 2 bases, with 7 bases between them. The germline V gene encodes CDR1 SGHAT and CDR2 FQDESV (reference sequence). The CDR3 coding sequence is TGTGCCAGCAGCGTACAGACCTACGAGCAGTACTTC. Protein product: CASSVQTYEQYF.

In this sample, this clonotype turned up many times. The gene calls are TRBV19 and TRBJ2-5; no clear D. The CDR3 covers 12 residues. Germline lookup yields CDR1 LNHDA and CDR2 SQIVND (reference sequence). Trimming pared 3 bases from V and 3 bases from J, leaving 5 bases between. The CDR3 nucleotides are TGTGCCAGTAGTATGGGGAAAGAGACCCAGTACTTC. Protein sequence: CASSMGKETQYF.

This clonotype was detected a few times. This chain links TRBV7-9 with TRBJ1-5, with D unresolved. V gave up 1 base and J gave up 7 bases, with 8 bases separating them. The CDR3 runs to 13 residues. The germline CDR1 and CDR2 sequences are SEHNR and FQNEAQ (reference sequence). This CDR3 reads CASSLEGYQPQHF. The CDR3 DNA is TGTGCCAGCAGCTTAGAGGGATACCAGCCCCAGCATTTT.

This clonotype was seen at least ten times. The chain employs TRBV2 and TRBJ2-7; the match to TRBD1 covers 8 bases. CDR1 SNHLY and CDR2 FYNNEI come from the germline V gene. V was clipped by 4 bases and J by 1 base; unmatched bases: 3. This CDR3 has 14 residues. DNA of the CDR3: TGTGCCAGCAGTGTCTGGGACAGGTCCTACGAGCAGTACTTC. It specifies CASSVWDRSYEQYF.